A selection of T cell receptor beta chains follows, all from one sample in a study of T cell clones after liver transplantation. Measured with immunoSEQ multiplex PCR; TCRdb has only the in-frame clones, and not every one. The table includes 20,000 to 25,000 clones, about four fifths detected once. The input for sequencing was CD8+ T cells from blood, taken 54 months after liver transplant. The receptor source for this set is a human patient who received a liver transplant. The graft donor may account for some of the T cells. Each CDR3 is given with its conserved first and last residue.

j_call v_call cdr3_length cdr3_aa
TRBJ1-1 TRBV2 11 CASSEGSEAFF
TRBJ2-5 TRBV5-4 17 CASSTTPGTQDWRTQYF
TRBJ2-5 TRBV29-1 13 CSGGEGNQETQYF
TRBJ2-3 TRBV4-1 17 CASSQDPSGGVSDTQYF
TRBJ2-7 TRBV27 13 CASSPRSRSEQYF
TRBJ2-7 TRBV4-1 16 CASSQEGSGGQYEQYF
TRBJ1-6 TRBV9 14 CASSPGQANSPLHF
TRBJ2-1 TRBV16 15 CASSQSGTGLNEQFF
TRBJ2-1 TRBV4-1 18 CASSPRASGGGLYNEQFF
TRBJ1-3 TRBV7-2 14 CASSLEGALNTIYF
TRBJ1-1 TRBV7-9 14 CASSLGTGLTEAFF
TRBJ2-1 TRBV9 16 CASSAEWGGIYNEQFF
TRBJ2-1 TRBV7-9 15 CASSLVSFHDNEQFF
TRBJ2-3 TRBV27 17 CASSLGPLRVLTDTQYF
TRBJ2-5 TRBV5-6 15 CASSLTGEGRETQYF
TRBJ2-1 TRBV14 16 CASSPYGQGRYNEQFF
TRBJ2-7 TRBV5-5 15 CASSLRFGARYEQYF
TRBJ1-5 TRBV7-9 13 CASSFESGQPQHF
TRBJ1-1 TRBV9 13 CASSVAGQNEAFF
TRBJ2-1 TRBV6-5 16 CASSYSGGGTLNEQFF
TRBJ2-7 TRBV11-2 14 CASSGQRSSYEQYF
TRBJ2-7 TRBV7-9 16 CASSLFSQGVRYEQYF
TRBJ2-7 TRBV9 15 CASKLERDRGLEQYF
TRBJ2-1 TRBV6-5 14 CASSYSISGGAKFF
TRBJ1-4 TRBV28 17 CASSFLDRAATNEKLFF
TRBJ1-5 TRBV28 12 CASSRRGQPQHF
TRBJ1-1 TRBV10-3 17 CAIRGAYRTYENTEAFF
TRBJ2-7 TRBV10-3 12 CAISRAGDEQYF
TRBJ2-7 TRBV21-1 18 CASSNGKKTDRSSYEQYF
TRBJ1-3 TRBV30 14 CAWTQTGARNTIYF
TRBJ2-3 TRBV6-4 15 CASSASGGGTDTQYF
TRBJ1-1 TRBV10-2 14 CASSDDLGTTEAFF
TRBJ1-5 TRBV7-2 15 CASTLSGEGRQPQHF
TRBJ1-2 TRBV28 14 CASSLTGVGYGYTF
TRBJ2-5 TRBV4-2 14 CASSHYSGGETQYF
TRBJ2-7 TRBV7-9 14 CASSLSGDPYEQYF
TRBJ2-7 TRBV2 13 CATTTGGSYEQYF
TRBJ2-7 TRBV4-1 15 CASSLSDTGNYEQYF
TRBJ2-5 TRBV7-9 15 CASSLANYFQETQYF
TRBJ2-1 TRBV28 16 CASSSPDRVPRNEQFF
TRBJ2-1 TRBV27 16 CASSGRYRRGYNEQFF
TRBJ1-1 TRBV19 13 CASRFQENTEAFF
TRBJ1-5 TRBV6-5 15 CASSYSLDRGQPQHF
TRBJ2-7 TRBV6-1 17 CASSEFWTADGSYEQYF